What follows are 18 T cell receptor beta chains derived from one specimen sequenced in a study of T cells in Graves' hyperthyroidism and ophthalmopathy. Researchers took RNA transcripts and amplified the TCR beta CDR3 regions from them. First-round RT-PCR of the TCR CDR3 relied on the HTBI primer set. A single record per CDR3 protein comes from TCRdb applying MiXCR to the multiplex PCR reads. The sample yields hundreds of thousands of distinct CDR3 sequences, approximately 15% seen once. Sequenced sample: blood. These receptors all come from a woman aged 40 to 50 with Graves' ophthalmopathy.

This clonotype was observed at least ten times. This chain uses TRBV3-1 with TRBJ1-1; the D is unclear. CDR1 and CDR2 (germline): LGHDT, YNNKEL (reference sequence). CDR3 length: 13 amino acids. V shed 4 bases and J shed 6 bases, with 12 bases lying between them. The CDR3 DNA is TGTGCCAGCAGCCTTAATGGTGCCTCTGAAGCTTTCTTT. Its protein product is CASSLNGASEAFF.

In its sample, this clonotype was seen many times. CDR3: CASSETLDRDYGYTF. CDR3 nucleotide sequence: TGTGCCAGCAGTGAAACCCTGGACAGAGACTATGGCTACACCTTC. The V call is TRBV6-1, the J call TRBJ1-2; a weak D match, TRBD1 (6 bases). Germline CDR1 MNHNS, CDR2 SASEGT. The V end was cut by 2 bases, the J end by 3 bases, with 13 bases between. The CDR3 has 15 residues.

The rearrangement joins TRBV27 to TRBJ1-4, with 7 bases fitting TRBD1. The trim removed 2 bases at V and 7 bases at J, leaving 7 bases unmatched. Germline CDR1 and CDR2: MNHEY and SMNVEV (reference sequence). This CDR3 region has 15 residues. The CDR3 here is CASSLRGPDGEKLFF. DNA for the CDR3: TGTGCCAGCAGTTTAAGGGGGCCCGATGGTGAAAAACTGTTTTTT.

J is TRBJ2-6 and V is TRBV5-1, with 11 positions matching TRBD1. This CDR3 is built from 17 residues. Trimming removed 3 bases from V and 2 bases from J; junction bases left unmatched: 4. Per germline, CDR1 SGHRS and CDR2 YFSETQ. This CDR3 reads CASSSGQGGAGANVLTF. In nucleotides, the CDR3 is TGCGCCAGCAGCTCGGGACAGGGGGGCGCTGGGGCCAACGTCCTGACTTTC.

This clonotype has ten or more counts. The chain carries TRBV7-9 and TRBJ1-2; no clear D gene. Trimming removed 1 base from V and 6 bases from J, with 12 bases in between. Germline V gene sequence: CDR1 SEHNR, CDR2 FQNEAQ (reference sequence). This CDR3 spans 14 amino acids. The CDR3 loop is CASSLETRTNGYTF. CDR3 sequence (DNA): TGTGCCAGCAGCTTAGAGACACGTACAAATGGCTACACCTTC. The full variable domain, its missing parts supplied by reference TRBV7-9 and TRBJ1-2, is DTGVSQNPRHKITKRGQNVTFRCDPISEHNRLYWYRQTLGQGPEFLTYFQNEAQLEKSRLLSDRFSAERPKGSFSTLEIQRTEQGDSAMYLCASSLETRTNGYTFGSGTRLTVV.

The CDR3 coding sequence is TGTGCCAGCAGCAATACAAATCCTGGAAACACCATATATTTT. It translates to CASSNTNPGNTIYF. The chain links TRBV12-3 or TRBV12-4 to TRBJ1-3; D not resolved. The V and J ends lost 6 bases and 2 bases respectively, with 11 bases between them. The length of the CDR3 is 14 residues.

The rearrangement links TRBV10-3 to TRBJ2-7; D might be TRBD1 or TRBD2, each matching 5 bases. Between the trimmed V and J ends, which lost 11 bases and 2 bases, there was a span of 16 bases. CDR1 is ENHRY, CDR2 SYGVKD, per germline. The CDR3 covers 13 residues. CDR3 coding DNA: TGTGCCGCCCGGGACGACCTCACCTACGAGCAGTACTTC. It specifies CAARDDLTYEQYF.

This clonotype was counted ten times or more. The chain has TRBV12-3 or TRBV12-4 and TRBJ1-1; maybe TRBD1 (5 bases). There are 14 residues in the CDR3. V was cut by 0 bases and J by 4 bases, with 9 bases left in between. The CDR3 nucleotides read TGTGCCAGCAGTTTAGCAAGGGGAGGCACTGAAGCTTTCTTT. It yields the protein CASSLARGGTEAFF.

There are a few counts of this clonotype. The gene calls are TRBV29-1 and TRBJ2-1, with D possibly matching TRBD2 (7 bases). This CDR3 is 12 amino acids long. The V and J ends lost 3 bases and 5 bases respectively, with 8 bases between them. CDR1 SQVTM and CDR2 ANQGSEA come from the germline V gene. CDR3 sequence: CSVERGHNEQFF. The CDR3 DNA sequence: TGCAGCGTTGAGCGGGGGCACAATGAGCAGTTCTTC.

The chain has TRBV2 and TRBJ2-5, with TRBD2 matching over 9 bases. This CDR3 is 14 amino acids long. The V gene's germline CDR1 is SNHLY and CDR2 FYNNEI. The V gene end was trimmed by 5 bases and the J gene end by 1 base; junction bases not matched to a gene: 2. The CDR3 here is CASSPSGTQETQYF. DNA of the CDR3: TGTGCCAGCAGTCCTAGCGGGACCCAAGAGACCCAGTACTTC.

This clonotype showed up many times. The gene calls are TRBV7-9 and TRBJ2-3, with 8 bases matching TRBD2. The CDR3 is 14 amino acids. Germline V gene sequence: CDR1 SEHNR, CDR2 FQNEAQ (reference sequence). With V trimmed by 7 bases and J by 2 bases, 5 bases remained unmatched. The CDR3 loop reads CASILAGFTDTQYF. The DNA of the CDR3 is TGTGCCAGCATATTAGCGGGGTTCACAGATACGCAGTATTTT. Complete variable domain (other parts from reference TRBV7-9 and TRBJ2-3): DTGVSQNPRHKITKRGQNVTFRCDPISEHNRLYWYRQTLGQGPEFLTYFQNEAQLEKSRLLSDRFSAERPKGSFSTLEIQRTEQGDSAMYLCASILAGFTDTQYFGPGTRLTVL.

This chain uses TRBV20-1 with TRBJ1-1; no reliable D call. V lost 3 bases, J lost 5 bases, and 10 bases lay in between. This CDR3 contains 12 residues. CDR1 is DFQATT, CDR2 SNEGSKA, per germline (reference sequence). The CDR3 sequence: CSARTWRTEAFF. The CDR3, as DNA: TGCAGTGCTAGGACATGGAGGACTGAAGCTTTCTTT.

As to this clonotype: A much larger clone differs from this one at a single base, so this may be a read error. This chain links TRBV18 with TRBJ1-6, with D possibly TRBD1 on 5 matching bases. This CDR3 contains 16 residues. In germline, CDR1 is KGHSH, CDR2 LQKENI. DNA for the CDR3: TGTGCCAGCTCACGCGACAGTTCGTCGTCAGACTCACCCCCCCACTTT. Encoded protein: CASSRDSSSSDSPPHF.

For the CDR3, the DNA is TGTGCCAGCAGTGAAGAAGGGGGCGCTGGGGCCAACGTCCTGACTTTC. It encodes CASSEEGGAGANVLTF. The chain carries TRBV6-1 and TRBJ2-6; 7 bases agree with TRBD1. V dropped 1 base and J dropped 2; count of bases not matched to a gene: 2. The CDR3 is 16 residues long. Germline assignment: CDR1 MNHNS and CDR2 SASEGT.

There are many counts of this clonotype. V is TRBV30 and J is TRBJ1-1; D unclear. The CDR3 has 12 residues. V was trimmed by 3 bases and J by 5 bases, leaving 10 bases between them. The germline gives CDR1 GTSNPN, CDR2 SVGIG (reference sequence). This CDR3 reads CAWSLTATEAFF. Here the CDR3 DNA reads TGTGCCTGGAGCCTGACCGCGACTGAAGCTTTCTTT.

Concerning this clonotype: A single base separates this from a much larger clone, so it may be a read error. This rearrangement joins TRBV2 to TRBJ2-7; D not resolved. Trimming pared 3 bases from V and 2 bases from J, leaving 17 bases between. Germline V lookup: CDR1 SNHLY, CDR2 FYNNEI. This CDR3 has 16 residues. The CDR3: CASSERRQVSPYEQYF. In DNA, the CDR3 is TGTGCCAGCAGTGAGCGTCGGCAGGTCAGCCCCTACGAGCAGTACTTC.

This clonotype was seen a few times. The V and J genes are TRBV6-1 and TRBJ1-4, with no clear D. V was clipped by 6 bases and J by 5 bases, with 19 bases between them. The CDR3 has 16 residues. From germline, CDR1 is MNHNS and CDR2 SASEGT. CDR3 protein: CASSETVAGSNEKLFF. The CDR3 coding sequence is TGTGCCAGCAGCGAAACGGTGGCCGGGTCGAATGAAAAACTGTTTTTT.

The chain joins TRBV27 to TRBJ2-1; tentatively, D is TRBD2 (5 bases). Germline CDR1 MNHEY, CDR2 SMNVEV (reference sequence). Trimming left V 0 bases short and J 5 bases short, with 11 bases between. This CDR3 has 15 amino acids. CDR3 bases: TGTGCCAGCAGTTTATCGAGGGCAGGCCACAATGAGCAGTTCTTC. Translating gives CASSLSRAGHNEQFF.